The next 30 T cell receptor beta chains were all read from a single sample in a study of cytomegalovirus exposure and HLA in healthy donors. PCR was performed using 60 Vbeta and 13 Jbeta primers. Using immunoSEQ multiplex PCR, the repertoire was profiled, and TCRdb retains in-frame clones only, with some absent. The sample consists of roughly 160,000 clones, 80% of them appearing once. Input material: PBMCs. These receptors came from a woman aged 45-60 years in good health and CMV-seropositive.

The V gene is TRBV7-2, the J gene TRBJ2-3; D might be TRBD1 (5 bases). Germline V gene lookup returns CDR1 SGHTA and CDR2 FQGNSA. V dropped 6 bases and J dropped 4 bases, with 11 bases sitting between them. CDR3 length: 13 residues. The CDR3 loop is CASSSTGPDTQYF. In DNA form, the CDR3 reads TGTGCCAGCAGTTCAACAGGACCAGATACGCAGTATTTT.

The rearrangement uses TRBV9 and TRBJ2-1; D perhaps matches TRBD1 (7 bases). Deletions cut 0 bases from V and 4 bases from J, with 14 bases between. Per the germline V gene, CDR1 is SGDLS and CDR2 is YYNGEE. This CDR3 region has 16 residues. The CDR3 is CASSVASGGNYNEQFF. The CDR3 DNA reads as TGTGCCAGCAGCGTAGCGTCAGGGGGGAATTACAATGAGCAGTTCTTC.

The CDR3 DNA is TGTGCCAGCAGCGGACCCGAGGGAGTAAAAGGCTACACCTTC. The encoded protein is CASSGPEGVKGYTF. The gene calls are TRBV9 and TRBJ1-2; no definite D call. This CDR3 is built from 14 residues. With 3 bases removed from V and 8 bases from J, the gap between germline ends came to 17 bases. Germline V lookup: CDR1 SGDLS, CDR2 YYNGEE.

The chain carries TRBV28 and TRBJ1-1, with 8 positions matching TRBD1. The length of the CDR3 is 15 residues. After removal of 5 bases from V and 1 base from J, the junction contained 6 bases not matched to a gene. Germline loops: CDR1 MDHEN, CDR2 SYDVKM. CDR3 bases: TGTGCCAGCAGTCAACAGACAGGGGCGAACACTGAAGCTTTCTTT. Translating it yields CASSQQTGANTEAFF.

J is TRBJ2-3 and V is TRBV5-4, with a possible D match to TRBD2 (7 bases). Germline V gives CDR1 SGHNT, CDR2 YYREEE (reference sequence). Trimming left V 0 bases short and J 0 bases short, with 17 bases between. This CDR3 has 18 amino acids. CDR3 sequence reads: CASSLGGRAGASTDTQYF. Written as DNA, the CDR3 is TGTGCCAGCAGCTTGGGGGGGAGGGCGGGGGCGAGCACAGATACGCAGTATTTT.

The rearrangement joins TRBV19 to TRBJ1-2; TRBD1 aligns across 9 bases. The CDR3 covers 13 residues. The V gene end was trimmed by 6 bases and the J gene end by 7 bases; junction bases not matched to a gene: 6. The germline gives CDR1 LNHDA, CDR2 SQIVND (reference sequence). The CDR3 DNA is TGTGCCAGTAGAACTGGACAGGGGATTGGCTACACCTTC. Protein sequence: CASRTGQGIGYTF.

This chain joins TRBV7-8 and TRBJ1-5; tentative D call: TRBD1 (5 bases). CDR3 length equals 16 residues. The germline gives CDR1 SGHVS, CDR2 FQNEAQ. V was pared by 1 base and J by 5 bases, with 15 bases between. The CDR3 DNA sequence: TGTGCCAGCAGCTTAGAAGGGCAGGGAGGGGATCAGCCCCAGCATTTT. Translating it yields CASSLEGQGGDQPQHF.

The V gene is TRBV2, the J gene TRBJ2-3, with TRBD2 as a possible D gene (6 bases). CDR3 length: 14 amino acids. Germline V gene sequence: CDR1 SNHLY, CDR2 FYNNEI. Trimming took off 7 bases at V and 4 bases at J, with 15 bases between the two ends. The CDR3: CASKREFFPDTQYF. The CDR3 region has the DNA TGTGCCAGCAAACGGGAGTTCTTCCCAGATACGCAGTATTTT.

The rearrangement links TRBV9 to TRBJ1-1; 8 bases align to TRBD1. Germline lookup yields CDR1 SGDLS and CDR2 YYNGEE. V lost 1 base to trimming and J lost 9 bases; unmatched junction nucleotides: 2. The CDR3 is made up of 12 amino acids. CDR3 bases: TGTGCCAGCAGCGTATCAGGGGGCCAAGCTTTCTTT. Amino acid sequence: CASSVSGGQAFF. Looking up the rest from reference TRBV9 and TRBJ1-1 gives the full variable domain: DSGVTQTPKHLITATGQRVTLRCSPRSGDLSVYWYQQSLDQGLQFLIQYYNGEERAKGNILERFSAQQFPDLHSELNLSSLELGDSALYFCASSVSGGQAFFGQGTRLTVV.

The V gene is TRBV9, the J gene TRBJ2-4; D might be TRBD2 (7 bases). The CDR3 has 18 residues. V lost 0 bases to trimming and J lost 0 bases, with 16 bases between them. From germline, CDR1 is SGDLS and CDR2 YYNGEE. The CDR3 DNA reads as TGTGCCAGCAGCGTAGGGGTCCGCCGGGGGGCAGCCAAAAACATTCAGTACTTC. It encodes CASSVGVRRGAAKNIQYF.

The chain links TRBV19 to TRBJ2-3, with 12 bases fitting TRBD1. CDR3 length equals 18 residues. Germline-derived CDR1 and CDR2 are LNHDA and SQIVND (reference sequence). V lost 0 bases and J lost 8; bases outside the gene matches: 12. CDR3 sequence (DNA): TGTGCCAGTAGTATAGATCGAGAAGGGGACAGGGGGCGCGGTACGCAGTATTTT. It translates to CASSIDREGDRGRGTQYF.

The chain links TRBV7-3 to TRBJ1-1; 11 bases match TRBD1. With V trimmed by 5 bases and J by 11 bases, 7 bases remained unmatched. Germline V CDR1 and CDR2: SGHTA, FQGTGA. This CDR3 is 13 amino acids long. The DNA of the CDR3 is TGTGCCAGCAGCCCAGGGACAGGGGGTAGCGCTTTCTTT. It translates to CASSPGTGGSAFF.

CDR3: CASRDRGNTDTQYF. The CDR3 region has the DNA TGTGCCAGCAGGGACAGGGGGAATACAGATACGCAGTATTTT. The chain links TRBV27 to TRBJ2-3; 10 positions match TRBD1. Germline V gene lookup returns CDR1 MNHEY and CDR2 SMNVEV (reference sequence). Unmatched junction bases numbered 3, after V lost 6 bases and J lost 3 bases. The CDR3 runs 14 residues.

This clone has just a few counts. The chain has TRBV6-6 and TRBJ2-5; TRBD2 might be the D (6 bases). This CDR3 spans 16 amino acids. The ends were cut back, 6 bases at V and 6 bases at J, with 23 bases in the middle. Germline values: CDR1 MNHNY, CDR2 SVGAGI (reference sequence). This CDR3 reads CASSQGDGGGKKTQYF. CDR3 nucleotides: TGTGCCAGCAGCCAAGGGGACGGGGGTGGGAAAAAGACCCAGTACTTC.

This rearrangement joins TRBV5-1 to TRBJ2-7, with D possibly being TRBD1 (6 bases). Deletions cut 6 bases from V and 4 bases from J, with 17 bases between. The CDR3 has 14 amino acids. In germline, CDR1 is SGHRS, CDR2 YFSETQ. This chain's CDR3 is CASTLAGQGYEQYF. The CDR3 DNA follows: TGCGCCAGCACCCTCGCCGGGCAGGGGTACGAGCAGTACTTC.

The chain links TRBV11-2 to TRBJ2-6; D unclear. This CDR3 contains 15 residues. The germline V gene encodes CDR1 SGHAT and CDR2 FQNNGV. V was trimmed by 5 bases and J by 0 bases, leaving 8 bases between them. The CDR3 region is CASSPRGSGANVLTF. In nucleotides, the CDR3 is TGTGCCAGCAGCCCCAGAGGCTCTGGGGCCAACGTCCTGACTTTC.

The chain couples TRBV7-2 to TRBJ2-5, with TRBD2 matching 8 bases. This CDR3 is built from 16 residues. The germline V gene has CDR1 SGHTA and CDR2 FQGNSA. V was pared by 6 bases and J by 1 base, with 10 bases of the junction left unmatched. For the CDR3, the DNA is TGTGCCAGCAGTGGCGGCCTAGCGGGCGCCCAAGAGACCCAGTACTTC. Translated, it gives CASSGGLAGAQETQYF.

The chain links TRBV9 to TRBJ2-1; TRBD2 matches at 11 bases. Germline V gene lookup returns CDR1 SGDLS and CDR2 YYNGEE. The CDR3 spans 16 residues. J was trimmed by 9 bases and V by 2 bases; bases with no gene match: 10. CDR3 in amino acids: CASSVIELAGAGEQFF. DNA of the CDR3: TGTGCCAGCAGCGTTATCGAACTAGCGGGAGCCGGTGAGCAGTTCTTC. The whole variable domain, remainder taken from reference TRBV9 and TRBJ2-1, is DSGVTQTPKHLITATGQRVTLRCSPRSGDLSVYWYQQSLDQGLQFLIQYYNGEERAKGNILERFSAQQFPDLHSELNLSSLELGDSALYFCASSVIELAGAGEQFFGPGTRLTVL.

The rearrangement joins TRBV5-1 to TRBJ2-1, with 13 positions matching TRBD2. The germline V gene has CDR1 SGHRS and CDR2 YFSETQ. The V and J ends lost 3 bases and 3 bases, in that order; junction bases with no gene match: 9. The CDR3 extends over 18 amino acids. CDR3 DNA sequence: TGCGCCAGCAGCTCAACTAGCGGGGGGGCCAGGGGCTACAATGAGCAGTTCTTC. This gives the protein CASSSTSGGARGYNEQFF.

This clone was picked up a small number of times. The V and J genes are TRBV15 and TRBJ2-7, with no clear D. The ends were cut back, 2 bases at V and 7 bases at J, with 12 bases in the middle. The CDR3 is made up of 13 amino acids. Per the germline V gene, CDR1 is LNHNV and CDR2 is YYDKDF (reference sequence). The CDR3 nucleotides read TGTGCCACCAGCAGAATAATCGCAGGAGAGCAGTACTTC. Translating gives CATSRIIAGEQYF.

This chain links TRBV6-6 with TRBJ1-3, with 7 bases that match TRBD1. CDR3 size: 16 residues. The V and J ends lost 8 bases and 2 bases, in that order; junction bases with no gene match: 12. CDR1 is MNHNY, CDR2 SVGAGI, per germline (reference sequence). CDR3 bases: TGTGCCAGCCTGCCCTCCGGGACAGCAACTGGAAACACCATATATTTT. It is translated as CASLPSGTATGNTIYF.

This sequence joins TRBV19 and TRBJ2-1; 8 bases line up with TRBD1. CDR3 length: 14 residues. Germline V gene sequence: CDR1 LNHDA, CDR2 SQIVND (reference sequence). The J segment lost 2 bases and the V segment lost 5 bases, leaving 2 bases of the junction unmatched. The CDR3 bases are TGTGCCAGTAGTGTGGACAGGGCCTACAATGAGCAGTTCTTC. Amino acids: CASSVDRAYNEQFF.

The chain joins TRBV5-1 to TRBJ2-7; 7 bases agree with TRBD2. The CDR3 loop spans 15 amino acids. Looked up from germline, CDR1 is SGHRS and CDR2 is YFSETQ. Unmatched junction bases numbered 5, after V lost 0 bases and J lost 2 bases. CDR3 sequence (DNA): TGCGCCAGCAGCTTGGCGGGCGGGGGAGCCTACGAGCAGTACTTC. Its translation is CASSLAGGGAYEQYF.

The chain recombines TRBV7-3 with TRBJ2-5; 9 nucleotides agree with TRBD2. Germline assignment: CDR1 SGHTA and CDR2 FQGTGA. The J segment lost 5 bases and the V segment lost 0 bases, leaving 7 bases of the junction unmatched. The CDR3 spans 16 residues. CDR3 DNA sequence: TGTGCCAGCAGCTTAACGCGCGGGGGGGCCGGGGAGACCCAGTACTTC. Protein product: CASSLTRGGAGETQYF.

This clone showed up just a few times. The chain carries TRBV6-6 and TRBJ1-4, with 10 nucleotides matching TRBD1. This CDR3 contains 15 residues. The germline CDR1 and CDR2 sequences are MNHNY and SVGAGI (reference sequence). With 6 bases clipped from V and 3 bases from J, the junction kept 4 bases outside the gene matches. CDR3 region: CASSMGTGANEKLFF. The CDR3 DNA follows: TGTGCCAGCAGCATGGGGACAGGGGCTAATGAAAAACTGTTTTTT.

The V and J genes are TRBV11-2 and TRBJ2-1, with TRBD1 matching 10 bases. The CDR3 loop spans 13 amino acids. Germline values: CDR1 SGHAT, CDR2 FQNNGV. The V segment lost 3 bases and the J segment 9 bases; nucleotides outside the gene matches: 2. Here the CDR3 reads CASSFGQGGEQFF. The CDR3, as DNA: TGTGCCAGCAGCTTCGGACAGGGGGGTGAGCAGTTCTTC. Using reference TRBV11-2 and TRBJ2-1 for the parts outside the CDR3, the full variable domain is EAGVAQSPRYKIIEKRQSVAFWCNPISGHATLYWYQQILGQGPKLLIQFQNNGVVDDSQLPKDRFSAERLKGVDSTLKIQPAKLEDSAVYLCASSFGQGGEQFFGPGTRLTVL.

The J gene is TRBJ2-7, the V gene TRBV18; weak D call: TRBD1 (5 bases). V shed 3 bases and J shed 0 bases, with 9 bases lying between them. The CDR3 is 14 residues long. The germline CDR1 and CDR2 sequences are KGHSH and LQKENI. DNA for the CDR3: TGTGCCAGCTCACCTAATCAGGGCTCCTACGAGCAGTACTTC. Its protein product is CASSPNQGSYEQYF.

This clone has a single count. This chain links TRBV20-1 with TRBJ1-2, with D possibly matching TRBD1 (5 bases). Germline CDR1 DFQATT, CDR2 SNEGSKA (reference sequence). The CDR3 loop spans 10 amino acids. V gave up 7 bases and J gave up 2 bases, with 5 bases separating them. CDR3 sequence: CSGGNYGYTF. The CDR3 DNA reads TGCAGTGGGGGCAACTATGGCTACACCTTC.

The chain uses TRBV7-9 and TRBJ1-6; TRBD1 matches 10 bases. The CDR3 runs to 14 residues. The V segment lost 5 bases and the J segment 10 bases; nucleotides outside the gene matches: 5. Germline V gene sequence: CDR1 SEHNR, CDR2 FQNEAQ (reference sequence). CDR3 DNA: TGTGCCAGCAGCCCTGGGACAGGGGCCTCACCCCTCCACTTT. Translating it yields CASSPGTGASPLHF.

This chain connects TRBV6-4 to TRBJ1-1; 8 bases agree with TRBD1. CDR1 is MRHNA and CDR2 is SNTAGT in the germline V gene. Trimming removed 4 bases from V and 3 bases from J; junction bases left unmatched: 7. The CDR3 runs 15 residues. The CDR3 DNA sequence: TGTGCCAGCAGTGCTAACAGGGGGGGGTACACTGAAGCTTTCTTT. This codes for CASSANRGGYTEAFF.